These T cell receptor beta chains were read from a single sample in a study of radiation and T cells in renal cell carcinoma. Profiled with immunoSEQ multiplex PCR; TCRdb holds only in-frame clones, not every one. The sample has roughly 170,000 clones; 88% are singletons. The sequencing used blood, collected from a patient whose treatment included radiotherapy and nephrectomy. These receptors were taken from a woman aged 50 to 60 with renal cell carcinoma. Both conserved end residues are part of each CDR3. Each record gives: clone size, J gene, V gene, D gene, CDR3 DNA, CDR3 protein. The D gene is left open where the match is weak. The size entry is marked missing in some rows and otherwise reads once, few, many or a size class.

>.|TRBJ2-7|TRBV7-9|TRBD1
TGTGCCAGCTTCCTCCTGCCCCAGGGGGCGGGCGAGCAGTACTTC
CASFLLPQGAGEQYF
>.|TRBJ1-3|TRBV6-6|.
TGTGCCAGCAGTCCCCCCTCTGGAAACACCATATATTTT
CASSPPSGNTIYF
>.|TRBJ2-1|TRBV7-9|.
TGTGCCAGCAGAGCGGTAATGGAGGCCTGGGTTTATGAGCAGTTCTTC
CASRAVMEAWVYEQFF
>once|TRBJ1-6|TRBV5-1|.
TGCGCCAGCAGCAGAGAATCACAGGGCCTGGGATCACCCCTCCACTTT
CASSRESQGLGSPLHF
>.|TRBJ2-1|TRBV5-1|TRBD2
TGCGCCAGCAGCTTGAATCTCGGAGCGGGATACAATGAGCAGTTCTTC
CASSLNLGAGYNEQFF
>.|TRBJ1-6|TRBV2|.
TGTGCCAGCTTACAGGTTAGGAGCTCCTATAATTCACCCCTCCACTTT
CASLQVRSSYNSPLHF
>.|TRBJ2-7|TRBV7-2|.
TGTGCCAGCAGCCTAGGGGCAGCGAGCTCCTACGAGCAGTACTTC
CASSLGAASSYEQYF
>.|TRBJ2-1|TRBV19|.
TGTGCCAGTATGGGGGCGGGGGAGCAGTTCTTC
CASMGAGEQFF
>.|TRBJ2-7|TRBV5-1|.
TGCGCCAGCAGCAGAACAGGGACTACCTACGAGCAGTACTTC
CASSRTGTTYEQYF
>.|TRBJ1-1|TRBV29-1|TRBD1
TGCAGCGTTGACAGGGGGCGGGACACTGAAGCTTTCTTT
CSVDRGRDTEAFF
>.|TRBJ2-1|TRBV4-2|.
TGTGCCAGCAGCCTGGATGGGGTGGGGTCCTACAATGAGCAGTTCTTC
CASSLDGVGSYNEQFF
>.|TRBJ2-3|TRBV7-2|.
TGTGCCAGCAGCTTAAGCCTCGGGGATACGCAGTATTTT
CASSLSLGDTQYF
>.|TRBJ1-5|TRBV5-1|.
TGCGCCAGCAGCTTAGGGGGAGCGGGACAGCCCCAGCATTTT
CASSLGGAGQPQHF
>.|TRBJ1-5|TRBV6-6|.
TGTGCCAGCAGTTACCGATATAAGCCCCAGCATTTT
CASSYRYKPQHF
>.|TRBJ1-1|TRBV5-1|.
TGCGCCAGCAGCTTGCCTCGCGGAGTGAAGCTTACGAACACTGAAGCTTTCTTT
CASSLPRGVKLTNTEAFF
>.|TRBJ2-2|TRBV5-1|TRBD1
TGCGCCAGCAGCTTGAACAGGGGTACCGGGGAGCTGTTTTTT
CASSLNRGTGELFF
>.|TRBJ2-7|TRBV4-1|.
TGCGCCAGCAGCCAAGAAGGCCAGACCTACGAGCAGTACTTC
CASSQEGQTYEQYF
>.|TRBJ2-5|TRBV7-6|TRBD2
TGTGCCAGCAGCTTAGGATTAGCGGGGGGGCTGGAAGAGACCCAGTACTTC
CASSLGLAGGLEETQYF
>.|TRBJ1-5|TRBV4-1|TRBD1
TGCGCCAGCAGCCGAGAGCTGACAGGGGGCGCAAATCAGCCCCAGCATTTT
CASSRELTGGANQPQHF
>.|TRBJ1-4|TRBV4-1|.
TGCGCCAGCAGCCAAGGGAGGCCTCGCGGAGAAAAACTGTTTTTT
CASSQGRPRGEKLFF
>.|TRBJ2-7|TRBV7-6|TRBD2
TGTGCCAGCAGCCTTGGGGGACTAGCGGGATACGAGCAGTACTTC
CASSLGGLAGYEQYF
>.|TRBJ1-5|TRBV29-1|TRBD1
TGCAGCGTTGTTCTCACAGGGGGTCAGGGTCAGCCCCAGCATTTT
CSVVLTGGQGQPQHF